Presented here are 11 T cell receptor beta chains from one specimen sequenced in a study of regulatory T cells in long-lasting Graves disease. The time point: newly diagnosed GD, antithyroid drugs for less than 3 months. The authors made the TCR library using RNA they extracted from PBMCs. Library construction for TCR beta used iRepertoire HTBI primers and Arm-PCR of CDR3 regions. Via MiXCR, TCRdb re-called the multiplex PCR reads, giving one row per CDR3 protein. This sample has roughly 420,000 distinct CDR3 sequences, with roughly 15% found just once. These records were also assigned to another study, of T cells in Graves' hyperthyroidism and ophthalmopathy.

The sample here was peripheral blood mononuclear cells (PBMCs), taken at new diagnosis, from a patient treated with antithyroid drugs. These receptors were obtained from a woman aged 30 to 39 with Graves disease.

This clonotype has just a few counts. The CDR3 nucleotides read TGTGCCAGCAGTCGGATGGCGGGCACCGGGGAGCTGTTTTTT. Translated, it gives CASSRMAGTGELFF. V is TRBV12-3 or TRBV12-4 and J is TRBJ2-2; D is possibly TRBD2 (5 bases). The V gene lost 5 bases and the J gene lost 4 bases, with 11 bases spanning the gap. CDR3 length equals 14 residues.

V usage is TRBV2 and J usage is TRBJ2-7, with D possibly being TRBD2 (5 bases). The ends were cut back, 8 bases at V and 0 bases at J, with 8 bases in the middle. The CDR3 is made up of 12 amino acids. The germline gives CDR1 SNHLY, CDR2 FYNNEI. The CDR3 is CASWENSYEQYF. CDR3 nucleotides: TGTGCCAGCTGGGAGAACTCCTACGAGCAGTACTTC.

This clonotype has more than one count but fewer than ten. This may stem from a read error, because a much larger clone lies one nucleotide away. The CDR3 DNA is TGTGCCAGCAGCTTAAGAACTACCGGGACCCCCTCCCGGTATGAGCAGTTCTTC. The encoded protein is CASSLRTTGTPSRYEQFF. The rearrangement uses TRBV7-3 and TRBJ2-1; D could derive from TRBD1 or TRBD2 (5 bases each). Germline CDR1 reads SGHTA; CDR2 reads FQGTGA. This CDR3 has 18 residues. V gave up 1 base and J gave up 8 bases, with 24 bases separating them.

This clonotype was observed at least ten times. The chain uses TRBV3-1 and TRBJ2-1, with TRBD2 identical over 13 bases. CDR3 length: 13 amino acids. CDR1 and CDR2 (germline): LGHDT, YNNKEL (reference sequence). The V gene end was trimmed by 5 bases and the J gene end by 10 bases; junction bases not matched to a gene: 2. The CDR3 DNA sequence: TGTGCCAGCAGCGTGGGACTAGCGGGGGAGCAGTTCTTC. It is translated as CASSVGLAGEQFF.

This clonotype was seen repeatedly, ten times or more. The V gene is TRBV12-3 or TRBV12-4, the J gene TRBJ2-2; 9 bases fit TRBD2. The CDR3 has 17 residues. J was trimmed by 7 bases and V by 5 bases; bases with no gene match: 14. The CDR3 sequence: CASSPPPGGRAGGELFF. CDR3 DNA sequence: TGTGCCAGCAGTCCACCACCCGGCGGGAGGGCTGGCGGGGAGCTGTTTTTT.

This clonotype was picked up a small number of times. This chain joins TRBV7-9 and TRBJ1-5, with D possibly being TRBD1 (5 bases). The CDR3 has 15 residues. From germline, CDR1 is SEHNR and CDR2 FQNEAQ (reference sequence). V lost 4 bases, J lost 9 bases, and 19 bases lay in between. The CDR3 nucleotides are TGTGCCAGCAGCTCCTCCGGGGCCCAGCCCATGCCCCAGCATTTT. Protein sequence: CASSSSGAQPMPQHF.

There are many counts of this clonotype. The chain is built from TRBV7-9 and TRBJ1-6; 7 positions agree with TRBD1. The V gene end was trimmed by 5 bases and the J gene end by 7 bases; junction bases not matched to a gene: 8. CDR1 and CDR2 from the germline V gene are SEHNR and FQNEAQ (reference sequence). The CDR3 covers 15 residues. CDR3 nucleotides: TGTGCCAGCAGCACGGGACAGAGTTTGAATTCACCCCTCCACTTT. Translating it yields CASSTGQSLNSPLHF.

On this clonotype: A much larger clone sits a single nucleotide away, making a read error possible. The V and J genes are TRBV6-1 and TRBJ2-7; 13 nucleotides line up with TRBD2. Per the germline V gene, CDR1 is MNHNS and CDR2 is SASEGT. There are 14 residues in the CDR3. In nucleotides, the CDR3 is TGTGCCAGCAGACTAGCGGGAGGGGACTACGAGCGGTACTTC. As protein: CASRLAGGDYERYF.

This clonotype was picked up many times. V usage is TRBV7-8 and J usage is TRBJ1-3; TRBD1 agrees at 9 bases. J was trimmed by 4 bases and V by 3 bases; bases with no gene match: 7. The V gene's germline CDR1 is SGHVS and CDR2 FQNEAQ. The CDR3 contains 16 residues. CDR3 DNA: TGTGCCAGCAGCTTCCCCGGGACAGGGTCAGGAAACACCATATATTTT. Protein: CASSFPGTGSGNTIYF.

A remark on this clonotype: A much larger clone sits a single nucleotide away, making a read error possible. The gene calls are TRBV11-2 and TRBJ1-5; D remains unclear. V lost 0 bases, J lost 11 bases, and 17 bases lay in between. The CDR3 is made up of 15 amino acids. Germline loops: CDR1 SGHAT, CDR2 FQNNGV. Here the CDR3 reads CASSLDFTGYQSQHF. CDR3 in DNA: TGTGCCAGCAGCTTAGATTTCACGGGATACCAGTCCCAGCATTTT.

Ten or more counts support this clonotype. The chain couples TRBV28 to TRBJ2-7; perhaps TRBD2 as D (6 bases). CDR3 size: 18 residues. Germline CDR1 MDHEN, CDR2 SYDVKM. V was trimmed by 4 bases and J by 1 base, leaving 23 bases between them. The CDR3 DNA reads TGTGCCAGCAGTTCCACGCTAATCTACAGGAGGGATTCCTACGAGCAGTACTTC. Protein: CASSSTLIYRRDSYEQYF.